Listed below are T cell receptor beta chains from one sample, sequenced in a study of T cell responses to AZD1222 COVID-19 vaccine. The data were produced by immunoSEQ multiplex PCR, yet TCRdb's version contains in-frame clones alone and is incomplete. Of some 130,000 clones in the sample, over 85% are singletons; the top ten hold about 5.1%. Sequenced here: peripheral blood, sampled on day 0 of AZD1222 vaccination. These receptors were collected from an adult in good health. CDR3s leave out the opening cysteine and the closing phenylalanine or tryptophan. Fields, in order: clone size, J gene, D gene, V gene, CDR3 protein. A D gene is named only where the DNA matches it firmly. Clone size is given for some rows only: seen once, a few or many times, or a class if the clone is expanded.

clone size: -; J gene: TRBJ2-7; D gene: TRBD2; V gene: TRBV19; CDR3 protein: ASRTSGRGYEQY
clone size: -; J gene: TRBJ2-1; D gene: TRBD2; V gene: TRBV19; CDR3 protein: ASSGGANYNEQF
clone size: -; J gene: TRBJ1-5; D gene: -; V gene: TRBV19; CDR3 protein: ASSKQGRQPQH
clone size: -; J gene: TRBJ2-6; D gene: TRBD1; V gene: TRBV20-1; CDR3 protein: SANDRGASGANVLT
clone size: -; J gene: TRBJ1-1; D gene: -; V gene: TRBV5-1; CDR3 protein: ASSLASAQSTEAF
clone size: -; J gene: TRBJ1-1; D gene: TRBD1; V gene: TRBV29-1; CDR3 protein: SVGLQGDGTEAF
clone size: -; J gene: TRBJ2-1; D gene: TRBD1; V gene: TRBV12-5; CDR3 protein: ASGLVLGQGPNEQF
clone size: -; J gene: TRBJ2-2; D gene: TRBD2; V gene: TRBV7-9; CDR3 protein: ASSFSPWGGENTGELF
clone size: -; J gene: TRBJ2-1; D gene: -; V gene: TRBV7-9; CDR3 protein: ASSLVRGDEQF
clone size: -; J gene: TRBJ2-6; D gene: -; V gene: TRBV28; CDR3 protein: ASSLWFQSGANVLT
clone size: -; J gene: TRBJ2-1; D gene: -; V gene: TRBV4-1; CDR3 protein: ASSQGLYNEQF
clone size: -; J gene: TRBJ1-5; D gene: -; V gene: TRBV6-1; CDR3 protein: ASSEGRGGNQPQH
clone size: -; J gene: TRBJ2-2; D gene: -; V gene: TRBV7-9; CDR3 protein: ASSFGEGTGELF
clone size: -; J gene: TRBJ2-1; D gene: TRBD1; V gene: TRBV2; CDR3 protein: ASSFGQEGEQF
clone size: few; J gene: TRBJ2-7; D gene: TRBD2; V gene: TRBV30; CDR3 protein: AWKRGRGMYEQY
clone size: -; J gene: TRBJ1-1; D gene: -; V gene: TRBV7-8; CDR3 protein: ASSRIGGGGYTEAF
clone size: -; J gene: TRBJ1-2; D gene: -; V gene: TRBV25-1; CDR3 protein: ASSDGSPWAGVNGYT
clone size: -; J gene: TRBJ2-7; D gene: -; V gene: TRBV2; CDR3 protein: ASSERGGIPYEQY
clone size: -; J gene: TRBJ2-5; D gene: TRBD2; V gene: TRBV9; CDR3 protein: ASSVGTSGRQY
clone size: -; J gene: TRBJ2-6; D gene: TRBD1; V gene: TRBV27; CDR3 protein: ASSFHRGQSGANVLT
clone size: -; J gene: TRBJ2-3; D gene: TRBD2; V gene: TRBV25-1; CDR3 protein: ASTNGRGTDTQY
clone size: few; J gene: TRBJ2-2; D gene: -; V gene: TRBV10-2; CDR3 protein: ASKKIGAGELF
clone size: -; J gene: TRBJ2-2; D gene: -; V gene: TRBV3-1/TRBV3-2; CDR3 protein: ASSQEGRWDTGELF
clone size: -; J gene: TRBJ2-7; D gene: TRBD2; V gene: TRBV19; CDR3 protein: ASSMGGYGAYEQY
clone size: once; J gene: TRBJ2-1; D gene: TRBD2; V gene: TRBV3-1/TRBV3-2; CDR3 protein: ASSQGAGTYNEQF
clone size: few; J gene: TRBJ2-3; D gene: -; V gene: TRBV11-1; CDR3 protein: ASSSWDGASTDTQY
clone size: -; J gene: TRBJ2-7; D gene: -; V gene: TRBV4-1; CDR3 protein: ASSQDVGSYEQY
clone size: -; J gene: TRBJ2-7; D gene: -; V gene: TRBV28; CDR3 protein: ASSLVHEQY
clone size: -; J gene: TRBJ2-1; D gene: -; V gene: TRBV28; CDR3 protein: ASSLLRGRESDNEQF
clone size: few; J gene: TRBJ2-7; D gene: -; V gene: TRBV11-2; CDR3 protein: ASSSLRDPYEQY
clone size: -; J gene: TRBJ2-3; D gene: TRBD1; V gene: TRBV10-3; CDR3 protein: AISEATGDPLRGTQY
clone size: -; J gene: TRBJ1-2; D gene: TRBD1; V gene: TRBV29-1; CDR3 protein: SVADRDPVGYGYT
clone size: -; J gene: TRBJ1-1; D gene: TRBD1; V gene: TRBV11-1; CDR3 protein: ASSFDRGNTEAF
clone size: -; J gene: TRBJ1-5; D gene: -; V gene: TRBV29-1; CDR3 protein: SVEGEDKPQH
clone size: -; J gene: TRBJ2-1; D gene: -; V gene: TRBV3-1/TRBV3-2; CDR3 protein: ASSQGSPGVYNEQF
clone size: -; J gene: TRBJ2-1; D gene: -; V gene: TRBV7-2; CDR3 protein: ASSLRAPQTQSSYNEQF
clone size: -; J gene: TRBJ2-7; D gene: TRBD2; V gene: TRBV2; CDR3 protein: ASTWTSGNPYEQY
clone size: -; J gene: TRBJ1-4; D gene: -; V gene: TRBV5-1; CDR3 protein: ASTNQAGTNEKLF
clone size: -; J gene: TRBJ1-6; D gene: TRBD1; V gene: TRBV4-1; CDR3 protein: ASSHPGQGRGSYNSPLH
clone size: -; J gene: TRBJ2-3; D gene: TRBD2; V gene: TRBV6-4; CDR3 protein: ASSDSGGGDTQY
clone size: -; J gene: TRBJ1-2; D gene: -; V gene: TRBV14; CDR3 protein: ASSTRTQGTYGYT
clone size: -; J gene: TRBJ1-4; D gene: TRBD1; V gene: TRBV5-1; CDR3 protein: ASSLGGVATNEKLF
clone size: -; J gene: TRBJ1-1; D gene: -; V gene: TRBV28; CDR3 protein: ASSPGGNTEAF
clone size: -; J gene: TRBJ1-4; D gene: TRBD1; V gene: TRBV13; CDR3 protein: ASSFRGRDPTNEKLF
clone size: -; J gene: TRBJ2-1; D gene: -; V gene: TRBV9; CDR3 protein: ASSVGGAPPYNEQF
clone size: -; J gene: TRBJ2-7; D gene: TRBD2; V gene: TRBV11-2; CDR3 protein: ASSLVSGRAYEQY
clone size: -; J gene: TRBJ2-5; D gene: TRBD1; V gene: TRBV27; CDR3 protein: ASSRGTGGKDQY
clone size: -; J gene: TRBJ1-4; D gene: TRBD1; V gene: TRBV2; CDR3 protein: ASSVTGGENEKLF
clone size: -; J gene: TRBJ1-1; D gene: -; V gene: TRBV19; CDR3 protein: ASSSEGLSEATEAF
clone size: -; J gene: TRBJ2-1; D gene: -; V gene: TRBV28; CDR3 protein: ASSPMGDNEQF
clone size: -; J gene: TRBJ1-3; D gene: -; V gene: TRBV14; CDR3 protein: ASSQWDIAGNTIY
clone size: -; J gene: TRBJ2-7; D gene: -; V gene: TRBV5-1; CDR3 protein: ASSSLPRAEQY
clone size: few; J gene: TRBJ2-2; D gene: -; V gene: TRBV28; CDR3 protein: ASGTGRGAGELF